Listed here is a single T cell receptor beta chain. Its specificity is not known. Germline CDR1 SSHAT, CDR2 FNYEAQ (reference sequence). The CDR3 has 16 residues. J gave up 4 bases and V 4 bases, and 6 bases lay outside the gene matches. This sample was included in a study of T cell responses to AZD1222 COVID-19 vaccine. Some clones are missing from TCRdb's copy, which holds only in-frame ones; the method was immunoSEQ multiplex PCR. The data hold 90,000 to 130,000 clones, with roughly 90% observed a single time. Second-dose intervals near 4 or 12 weeks were combined. Overall study results and limits: Vaccination with two AZD1222 doses was followed by a rise in Spike-specific TCR breadth and depth. No repertoire was sampled before or during the peak T cell response, only after it.

The material sequenced was peripheral blood, taken 28 days after the second AZD1222 dose. The receptor's source is an adult who received the AZD1222 COVID-19 vaccine. This chain links TRBV7-7 with TRBJ2-3, with 12 bases aligning to TRBD2. The CDR3 DNA reads TGTGCCAGCAGCTCGCTAGCGGGAGGGCCTGCAGATACGCAGTATTTT. Amino acid sequence: CASSSLAGGPADTQYF.